Sequencing of this TCR beta chain was carried out in a study of cytomegalovirus exposure and HLA in healthy donors. Study information: In a previous analysis, around 110 million unique TCR beta sequences were found from some 180 million T cells. Whole-study results and caveats: Based on reports, TCR beta sequences accurately predicted HLA-A and HLA-B alleles for most subjects. Information on immune exposure was restricted to one variable (CMV serostatus).

As concerns this clone: Its target is unknown.

It was with 60 Vbeta and 13 Jbeta primers that the PCR ran. Sequencing was performed with immunoSEQ multiplex PCR; in TCRdb, only in-frame clones are kept and a portion is missing. The data hold around 140,000 clones, with under 70% observed a single time. V shed 0 bases, J shed 5 bases, and the junction held 11 bases outside the gene matches. The CDR3 is 19 residues long. Germline loops: CDR1 LGHNA, CDR2 YNFKEQ. The receptor's source is a woman in her sixties or seventies in good health and CMV-seronegative. This chain uses TRBV4-2 with TRBJ2-1; 12 positions agree with TRBD2. Sequenced input: PBMCs. The CDR3 sequence: CASSQDSDASGGAHNEQFF. CDR3 DNA sequence: TGTGCCAGCAGCCAAGATTCGGACGCTAGCGGGGGGGCGCACAATGAGCAGTTCTTC.